These T cell receptor beta chains were read from a single sample in a study of cytomegalovirus exposure and HLA in healthy donors. Method: immunoSEQ multiplex PCR; TCRdb's copy keeps in-frame clones and lacks some. The repertoire has 200,000 or so clones, approximately 84% of them found once; the top ten carry roughly 0.24%. Sequencing was performed on PBMCs. The source is a girl less than two years old in good health and CMV-seronegative. Each CDR3 is given with its conserved first and last residue. Each record gives: CDR3 protein, CDR3 DNA, D gene, J gene, clone size, V gene. A D gene is named only where the DNA matches it firmly. Part of the rows lack a size; the others show once, few, many or a class for expanded clones.

CATSRRGGGRTEAFF TGTGCCACTAGCAGACGCGGCGGGGGGCGTACTGAAGCTTTCTTT . TRBJ1-1 once TRBV15
CAWVDLAGQTYNEQFF TGTGCCTGGGTAGACCTAGCGGGCCAAACCTACAATGAGCAGTTCTTC TRBD2 TRBJ2-1 . TRBV30
CASSQEVRGQGTDTQYF TGCGCCAGCAGCCAAGAAGTTCGGGGACAGGGGACAGATACGCAGTATTTT TRBD1 TRBJ2-3 once TRBV4-3
CASRLAGLGETQYF TGTGCCAGCCGACTAGCGGGGTTAGGCGAGACCCAGTACTTC TRBD2 TRBJ2-5 . TRBV14
CASRGGSDRGLYNEQFF TGTGCCAGCAGGGGGGGTTCCGACAGGGGACTTTACAATGAACAGTTCTTC TRBD1 TRBJ2-1 . TRBV2
CASSQDPGGQPQHF TGCGCCAGCAGCCAAGATCCGGGTGGTCAGCCCCAGCATTTT . TRBJ1-5 . TRBV4-3
CASSLSAGSRPGEQYF TGTGCCAGCAGTTTATCGGCGGGAAGTAGACCGGGAGAGCAGTACTTC . TRBJ2-7 . TRBV27
CASSYWGTGGDGYTF TGTGCCAGCAGCTACTGGGGGACAGGGGGGGATGGCTACACCTTC TRBD1 TRBJ1-2 . TRBV11-2
CASSPGAQGGSGELFF TGTGCCAGCAGCCCAGGGGCGCAGGGCGGTAGCGGGGAGCTGTTTTTT . TRBJ2-2 once TRBV14
CASSVVGGTHGYTF TGTGCCAGCAGCGTTGTAGGAGGGACTCATGGCTACACCTTC . TRBJ1-2 . TRBV9
CASSMEDRERLFF TGTGCCAGTAGTATGGAAGACAGGGAGAGACTGTTTTTT TRBD1 TRBJ1-4 . TRBV19
CASSVVSGGTNEQFF TGTGCCAGCAGCGTAGTTAGCGGGGGGACTAATGAGCAGTTCTTC TRBD2 TRBJ2-1 . TRBV9
CASSLGTGVSYEQYF TGTGCTAGCAGCTTAGGGACAGGGGTTTCCTACGAGCAGTACTTC TRBD1 TRBJ2-7 . TRBV7-7
CASSLMSESKTYEQYF TGTGCCAGCAGCTTAATGTCGGAGTCAAAGACCTACGAGCAGTACTTC . TRBJ2-7 . TRBV7-6
CSAVGRGEQFF TGCAGTGCGGTGGGGAGGGGTGAGCAGTTCTTC TRBD2 TRBJ2-1 . TRBV20-1
CASSLGTSYEQFF TGTGCCAGCAGCTTAGGAACTAGCTATGAGCAGTTCTTC . TRBJ2-1 . TRBV7-2
CASTTQGARAAEQYF TGTGCCAGCACGACACAGGGGGCGAGGGCTGCCGAGCAGTACTTC TRBD1 TRBJ2-7 . TRBV2
CAIRAGTSGTDTQYF TGTGCCATCAGGGCCGGGACTAGCGGGACAGATACGCAGTATTTT TRBD2 TRBJ2-3 . TRBV10-3
CASSLDGGLRDGYTF TGTGCCAGCAGCTTGGATGGGGGGTTAAGAGATGGCTACACCTTC . TRBJ1-2 . TRBV5-6
CASSLEETGPTEAFF TGCGCCAGCAGCTTAGAAGAGACAGGGCCCACCGAAGCTTTCTTT TRBD1 TRBJ1-1 once TRBV5-1
CASSQGQFGYTF TGTGCCAGCAGCCAAGGACAGTTCGGCTACACCTTC . TRBJ1-2 . TRBV7-9
CASSLSGGGWDEQFF TGTGCCAGCAGCCTTAGCGGGGGGGGCTGGGATGAGCAGTTCTTC TRBD2 TRBJ2-1 . TRBV7-2
CASSLAGGPERNTEAFF TGTGCCAGCAGCTTAGCTGGCGGCCCGGAGCGGAACACTGAAGCTTTCTTT . TRBJ1-1 . TRBV7-9
CASSFFLGQGYEQYF TGTGCCAGCAGCTTTTTCTTGGGACAGGGCTACGAGCAGTACTTC TRBD1 TRBJ2-7 once TRBV7-2
CSVRQAPNEKLFF TGCAGCGTTCGACAGGCCCCTAATGAAAAACTGTTTTTT . TRBJ1-4 . TRBV29-1